This T cell receptor (beta chain) emerged from a study of blood T cell repertoires in COVID-19. Some clones are missing from TCRdb's copy, which holds only in-frame ones; the method was immunoSEQ multiplex PCR. The table lists about 280,000 clones, about 85% of them singletons. The trim removed 4 bases at V and 9 bases at J, leaving 11 bases unmatched. CDR1 and CDR2 (germline): SGHAT, FQNNGV. This CDR3 is built from 15 residues. The sample comprised PBMCs or T cells enriched from blood (not recorded which). The chain carries TRBV11-2 and TRBJ2-1; TRBD1 matches at 8 bases. The sequence derives from a woman aged 45-60 years who had recovered from COVID-19. CDR3 in DNA: TGTGCCAGCAGCTCATCGGACAGGGAAGCTGGTGAGCAGTTCTTC. Its protein is CASSSSDREAGEQFF.